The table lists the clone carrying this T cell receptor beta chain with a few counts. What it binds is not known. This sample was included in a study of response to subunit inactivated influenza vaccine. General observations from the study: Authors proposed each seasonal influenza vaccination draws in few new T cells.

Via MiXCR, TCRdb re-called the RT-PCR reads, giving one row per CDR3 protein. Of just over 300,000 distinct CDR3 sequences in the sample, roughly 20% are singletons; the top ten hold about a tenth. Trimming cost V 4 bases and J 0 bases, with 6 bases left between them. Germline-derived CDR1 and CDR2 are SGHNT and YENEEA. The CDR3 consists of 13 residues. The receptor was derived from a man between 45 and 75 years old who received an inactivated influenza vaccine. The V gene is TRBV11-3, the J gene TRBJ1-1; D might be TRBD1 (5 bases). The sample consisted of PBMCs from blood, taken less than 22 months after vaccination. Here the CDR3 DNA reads TGTGCCAGCAGCTGGACACTGAACACTGAAGCTTTCTTT. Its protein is CASSWTLNTEAFF.